Each of the 3 T cell receptor beta chains below was sequenced from the same sample in a study of neurological immune-mediated disorders. TCRdb redid the calling of the 5' RACE reads with MiXCR, one entry per CDR3 protein. The data hold about 50,000 distinct CDR3 sequences, with under 13% observed a single time. The sequenced sample consisted of PBMCs. These receptors were taken from a man aged 65 to 79 with HTLV-1-associated myelopathy (HAM/TSP).

Ten or more counts support this clonotype. CDR3 protein: CASSLDLALTGELFF. CDR3 in DNA: TGCGCCAGCAGCTTGGATCTAGCGCTCACCGGGGAGCTGTTTTTT. This rearrangement joins TRBV5-1 to TRBJ2-2; the D gene is possibly TRBD2 (6 bases). Germline CDR1 SGHRS, CDR2 YFSETQ. The CDR3 is 15 residues long. Trimming took 0 bases from V and 4 from J, leaving 10 bases between them. The full variable domain, with the rest looked up from reference TRBV5-1 and TRBJ2-2, is KAGVTQTPRYLIKTRGQQVTLSCSPISGHRSVSWYQQTPGQGLQFLFEYFSETQRNKGNFPGRFSGRQFSNSRSEMNVSTLELGDSALYLCASSLDLALTGELFFGEGSRLTVL.

V and J are TRBV11-2 and TRBJ2-1; 8 nucleotides line up with TRBD2. With 8 bases clipped from V and 10 bases from J, the junction kept 13 bases outside the gene matches. This CDR3 region has 14 residues. Germline assignment: CDR1 SGHAT and CDR2 FQNNGV. The DNA of the CDR3 is TGTGCCAGCCGGGGGGGACCAGCCCAGGGGGAGCAGTTCTTC. Protein: CASRGGPAQGEQFF.

This clonotype was seen at least ten times. The rearrangement joins TRBV4-1 to TRBJ1-1; a possible D gene is TRBD1 (5 bases). V lost 1 base, J lost 5 bases, and 17 bases lay in between. Germline V gives CDR1 MGHRA, CDR2 YSYEKL. The CDR3 has 16 amino acids. The CDR3: CASSQGRRGAVTEAFF. In DNA form, the CDR3 reads TGCGCCAGCAGCCAAGGGCGACGGGGCGCGGTAACTGAAGCTTTCTTT.